In its sample, the clone carrying this TCR beta chain was seen a few times. The data are from a study of T-cell reconstitution after alpha-beta-depleted transplantation in children. The CDR3 consists of 17 residues. Per the germline V gene, CDR1 is LGHNA and CDR2 is YNFKEQ. V dropped 2 bases and J dropped 6 bases, with 22 bases sitting between them. Unique molecular identifiers featured in how the TCRbeta library was prepared. MiXCR was run by TCRdb on the PCR reads, yielding one entry per CDR3 protein. Of about 360,000 distinct CDR3 sequences detected, about 14% appear once; the ten largest clones hold roughly 4.3%.

Specimen: PBMCs, collected from the stem cell graft. J is TRBJ1-2 and V is TRBV4-2; possible D gene TRBD1, 6 bases. The TCR sequence derives from a human donor who donated a stem cell graft to a child with Fanconi anemia. The chain's CDR3 is CASSQNQGQGTTDGYTF. CDR3 in DNA: TGTGCCAGCAGCCAAAACCAGGGGCAGGGTACGACGGATGGCTACACCTTC.